This passage covers 17 T cell receptor beta chains from one sample sequenced in a study of blood T cell repertoires in COVID-19. Generated by immunoSEQ multiplex PCR, the TCRdb table keeps only in-frame clones and is missing some. Found here are about 180,000 clones, approximately 80% of them singletons; the top ten hold 13% to 15%. Specimen: PBMCs or T cells enriched from blood (not recorded which). The source is a man in his 60s who had been exposed to COVID-19.

This clone was counted once. The CDR3 is CASSPGVHTIYF. The CDR3, as DNA: TGTGCCAGCAGCCCAGGGGTACACACCATATATTTT. The J gene is TRBJ1-3, the V gene TRBV14; perhaps TRBD1 as D (6 bases). Germline lookup yields CDR1 SGHDN and CDR2 FVKESK. The CDR3 sequence is 12 residues long. Trimming stripped 4 bases from V and 8 bases from J, with 9 bases between.

The J gene is TRBJ2-7, the V gene TRBV7-9, with D possibly TRBD1 on 5 matching bases. Germline V gene sequence: CDR1 SEHNR, CDR2 FQNEAQ (reference sequence). Trimming took 5 bases from V and 7 from J, leaving 9 bases between them. This CDR3 is 11 amino acids long. CDR3 in amino acids: CASSRTLEQYF. The CDR3 DNA reads TGTGCCAGCAGCCGGACATTGGAGCAGTACTTC.

The rearrangement uses TRBV29-1 and TRBJ1-2, with 8 bases matching TRBD1. V shed 7 bases, J shed 5 bases, and the junction held 12 bases outside the gene matches. This CDR3 region has 14 residues. The germline V gene encodes CDR1 SQVTM and CDR2 ANQGSEA. CDR3 amino acids: CSGMATTGGYGYTF. The CDR3 DNA is TGCAGCGGTATGGCCACTACAGGGGGGTATGGCTACACCTTC.

V and J are TRBV6-4 and TRBJ2-3, with D perhaps matching TRBD2 (6 bases). Trimming left V 6 bases short and J 4 bases short, with 14 bases between. The CDR3 length is 14 residues. The germline gives CDR1 MRHNA, CDR2 SNTAGT. The CDR3 loop reads CASRRLVSSDTQYF. The CDR3 coding sequence is TGTGCCAGCAGAAGACTAGTTAGCTCAGATACGCAGTATTTT.

This clone has a count of ten or more. The chain combines TRBV3-1 (or the pseudogene TRBV3-2) with TRBJ2-7; tentative D call: TRBD1 (7 bases). V lost 4 bases, J lost 0 bases, and 16 bases lay in between. The CDR3 runs 16 residues. Germline V gene data show CDR1 as LGHDT and CDR2 as YNNKEL (reference sequence). The CDR3 here is CASSPQGRGVSYEQYF. CDR3 DNA sequence: TGTGCCAGCAGCCCCCAGGGCAGGGGGGTCTCCTACGAGCAGTACTTC.

This chain connects TRBV7-8 to TRBJ2-3; 10 nucleotides line up with TRBD2. CDR3 size: 17 residues. The germline V gene has CDR1 SGHVS and CDR2 FQNEAQ. Germline trimming cut 6 bases from V and 2 bases from J; bases unmatched to any gene: 11. The CDR3: CASRLRRTSGLTDTQYF. For the CDR3, the DNA is TGTGCCAGCAGACTACGTCGGACTAGCGGCCTCACAGATACGCAGTATTTT.

This rearrangement joins TRBV11-2 to TRBJ2-1; 10 bases are shared with TRBD2. Losses at the gene ends were 6 bases for V and 7 bases for J; bases not matched to a gene: 3. CDR3 length: 13 amino acids. Germline V gene data show CDR1 as SGHAT and CDR2 as FQNNGV. The CDR3 protein is CASRAGGRNEQFF. Here the CDR3 DNA reads TGTGCCAGCAGAGCGGGAGGGAGGAATGAGCAGTTCTTC.

The V call is TRBV19, the J call TRBJ2-3; a weak D match, TRBD1 (5 bases). V dropped 6 bases and J dropped 2 bases, with 6 bases sitting between them. The CDR3 has 12 residues. Per germline, CDR1 LNHDA and CDR2 SQIVND (reference sequence). CDR3 amino acids: CASSRDTDTQYF. In DNA form, the CDR3 reads TGTGCCAGTAGCAGGGACACAGATACGCAGTATTTT.

The rearrangement uses TRBV7-9 and TRBJ2-5; 7 nucleotides match TRBD2. This CDR3 contains 16 residues. With V trimmed by 1 base and J by 3 bases, 8 bases remained unmatched. Germline CDR1 SEHNR, CDR2 FQNEAQ (reference sequence). The CDR3 here is CASSLGSSSGEETQYF. In DNA, the CDR3 is TGTGCCAGCAGCTTAGGCTCCTCTAGCGGCGAAGAGACCCAGTACTTC.

This clone was observed once. This chain connects TRBV5-1 to TRBJ2-3; 9 positions match TRBD2. This CDR3 region has 16 residues. The ends lost 0 bases at V and 10 bases at J; junction bases unmatched: 12. From germline, CDR1 is SGHRS and CDR2 YFSETQ. CDR3 protein: CASSLEVAGGGSAQYF. In DNA, the CDR3 is TGCGCCAGCAGCTTGGAAGTTGCGGGAGGGGGGTCGGCGCAGTATTTT.

The chain combines TRBV15 with TRBJ1-2; a weak D match, TRBD1 (5 bases). CDR1 is LNHNV, CDR2 YYDKDF, per germline (reference sequence). The ends were cut back, 7 bases at V and 3 bases at J, with 15 bases in the middle. CDR3 length equals 14 residues. The CDR3 here is CATTPAGGYYGYTF. CDR3 bases: TGTGCCACCACCCCCGCGGGGGGGTACTATGGCTACACCTTC. The variable domain in full, with the rest retrieved from reference TRBV15 and TRBJ1-2, is DAMVIQNPRYQVTQFGKPVTLSCSQTLNHNVMYWYQQKSSQAPKLLFHYYDKDFNNEADTPDNFQSRRPNTSFCFLDIRSPGLGDTAMYLCATTPAGGYYGYTFGSGTRLTVV.

The chain uses TRBV12-3 or TRBV12-4 and TRBJ2-5; 9 bases line up with TRBD1. This CDR3 region has 12 residues. The V and J ends lost 5 bases and 12 bases, in that order; junction bases with no gene match: 7. The CDR3 spells CASSSQQGAEYF. The CDR3 nucleotides read TGTGCCAGCAGTAGCCAACAGGGGGCGGAGTACTTC.

This rearrangement joins TRBV5-1 to TRBJ2-1; 12 bases fit TRBD2. With V trimmed by 1 base and J by 4 bases, 3 bases remained unmatched. The CDR3 has 16 residues. Looked up from germline, CDR1 is SGHRS and CDR2 is YFSETQ. CDR3 sequence (DNA): TGCGCCAGCAGCTTGCTGACTAGCGGGAGATACAATGAGCAGTTCTTC. Translated, it gives CASSLLTSGRYNEQFF.

This rearrangement joins TRBV2 to TRBJ1-3; 7 positions match TRBD1. Germline CDR1 is SNHLY and CDR2 is FYNNEI. The length of the CDR3 is 16 residues. J was trimmed by 3 bases and V by 6 bases; bases with no gene match: 11. The CDR3 nucleotides read TGTGCCAGCAGCGAAACCGGACAGGTTCTTGGAAACACCATATATTTT. It is translated as CASSETGQVLGNTIYF.

This chain joins TRBV27 and TRBJ2-5; 8 bases agree with TRBD1. V shed 5 bases, J shed 1 base, and the junction held 6 bases outside the gene matches. The CDR3 is made up of 15 amino acids. Germline V gives CDR1 MNHEY, CDR2 SMNVEV (reference sequence). This chain's CDR3 is CASSTRDRFQETQYF. DNA for the CDR3: TGTGCCAGCAGTACTAGGGACAGGTTCCAAGAGACCCAGTACTTC.

This clone was counted only a few times. J is TRBJ1-4 and V is TRBV7-2; D is possibly TRBD1 (6 bases). V lost 6 bases, J lost 10 bases, and 15 bases lay in between. The CDR3 length is 13 residues. Germline loops: CDR1 SGHTA, CDR2 FQGNSA. This CDR3 reads CASRAQGIGKLFF. CDR3 nucleotide sequence: TGTGCCAGCAGGGCACAGGGTATAGGAAAACTGTTTTTT.

The J gene is TRBJ2-7, the V gene TRBV29-1; D might be TRBD1 (5 bases). CDR1 SQVTM and CDR2 ANQGSEA come from the germline V gene. The CDR3 is 12 amino acids. V lost 3 bases, J lost 5 bases, and 11 bases lay in between. CDR3: CSVDSGFHEQYF. The CDR3 nucleotides are TGCAGCGTTGATTCAGGGTTCCACGAGCAGTACTTC.